Described below is a single T cell receptor (beta chain) sequence and its context. Its target is unknown. This beta chain is an off-target read within a library intended for alpha chains, so its frequency means little. This sample is drawn from a study of spatial heterogeneity in lung cancer. Study conclusions and caveats: The study found that expanded intratumoral alpha and beta TCR counts tracked tumor mutation counts.

Via MiXCR, TCRdb re-called the 5' RACE reads, giving one row per CDR3 protein. The table shows around 7,800 distinct CDR3 sequences, with approximately 7.8% occurring only once. Trimming stripped 0 bases from V and 3 bases from J, with 15 bases between. Germline CDR1 DFQATT, CDR2 SNEGSKA (reference sequence). This CDR3 has 16 amino acids. Time point meaning: sample taken at primary tumor resection. The source was lung tumor tissue, collected at surgery. V gene TRBV20-1 combines with J gene TRBJ1-5; a possible D gene is TRBD1 (5 bases). The source of this sequence is a male donor with early-stage non-small cell lung cancer. CDR3 protein: CSARDQRGGVNQPQHF. The CDR3 nucleotides are TGCAGTGCTAGAGATCAAAGGGGCGGCGTCAATCAGCCCCAGCATTTT.